The 23 T cell receptor beta chains listed next were all sequenced from one sample in a study of blood T cell repertoires in COVID-19. Libraries were prepared by immunoSEQ multiplex PCR; TCRdb keeps only in-frame clonotypes and omits some of them. The data show about 100,000 clones, approximately 85% seen once. Material: peripheral blood. All receptors come from a human donor in a cohort sampled during active COVID-19.

The chain carries TRBV5-5 and TRBJ2-1; 7 nucleotides agree with TRBD2. Trimming removed 1 base from V and 9 bases from J; junction bases left unmatched: 7. There are 14 residues in the CDR3. Germline V gene sequence: CDR1 SGHKS, CDR2 YYEKEE (reference sequence). The CDR3 coding sequence is TGTGCCAGCAGCTTGAGTGCGGGAGAAATTGAGCAGTTCTTC. As protein: CASSLSAGEIEQFF.

V and J are TRBV15 and TRBJ1-3; possible D gene TRBD1, 5 bases. Trimming took 0 bases from V and 4 from J, leaving 10 bases between them. CDR1 is LNHNV and CDR2 is YYDKDF in the germline V gene (reference sequence). This CDR3 has 15 residues. The CDR3 sequence is CATSRDGGLGNTIYF. The CDR3 DNA follows: TGTGCCACCAGCAGAGACGGGGGACTAGGAAACACCATATATTTT.

The chain has TRBV6-5 and TRBJ1-1, with a weak D call TRBD1 (6 bases). This CDR3 comprises 14 residues. V lost 6 bases, J lost 3 bases, and 14 bases lay in between. Germline values: CDR1 MNHEY, CDR2 SVGAGI. Here the CDR3 reads CASRNWEGDTEAFF. The CDR3 DNA reads as TGTGCCAGCAGGAATTGGGAGGGGGACACTGAAGCTTTCTTT.

The V call is TRBV11-1, the J call TRBJ1-1; 9 nucleotides align to TRBD1. Germline CDR1 is SGHAT and CDR2 is FQDESV (reference sequence). The CDR3 has 14 amino acids. V lost 5 bases and J lost 1; bases outside the gene matches: 2. CDR3 coding DNA: TGTGCCAGCAGCAGGGGACAGGGGAACACTGAAGCTTTCTTT. Translated, it gives CASSRGQGNTEAFF. The full variable domain, in which reference TRBV11-1 and TRBJ1-1 provide the parts outside the CDR3, is EAEVAQSPRYKITEKSQAVAFWCDPISGHATLYWYRQILGQGPELLVQFQDESVVDDSQLPKDRFSAERLKGVDSTLKIQPAELGDSAMYLCASSRGQGNTEAFFGQGTRLTVV.

In regard to this clone: The junction does not match germline at one end; this may be a read error. The genes are TRBV12-3 or TRBV12-4 and TRBJ1-1; D might be TRBD1 (6 bases). This CDR3 is 12 amino acids long. CDR3 protein: CVSSFRGGEAFF. The CDR3 DNA reads as TGTGTCAGCAGTTTCAGGGGTGGTGAAGCTTTCTTT.

The J gene is TRBJ2-7, the V gene TRBV19, with D possibly TRBD1 on 5 matching bases. The CDR3 covers 14 residues. V lost 2 bases to trimming and J lost 4 bases, with 12 bases between them. Germline V lookup: CDR1 LNHDA, CDR2 SQIVND (reference sequence). CDR3 sequence reads: CASSISGKGYEQYF. DNA for the CDR3: TGTGCCAGTAGTATAAGTGGTAAGGGGTACGAGCAGTACTTC.

This rearrangement joins TRBV10-2 to TRBJ2-1; 11 positions agree with TRBD2. Trimming took 4 bases from V and 5 from J; bases not matched to a gene: 1. The CDR3 has 14 amino acids. CDR1 and CDR2 (germline): WSHSY, SAAADI. The CDR3 here is CASSVAGGHNEQFF. CDR3 sequence (DNA): TGCGCCAGCAGTGTAGCGGGAGGGCACAATGAGCAGTTCTTC.

This clone was recorded a few times. This chain uses TRBV7-9 with TRBJ2-3, with 9 nucleotides matching TRBD2. V lost 5 bases and J lost 4; bases outside the gene matches: 7. This CDR3 has 15 amino acids. Germline CDR1 reads SEHNR; CDR2 reads FQNEAQ (reference sequence). This CDR3 is CASSLGRGGADTQYF. In DNA, the CDR3 is TGTGCCAGCAGCCTAGGACGCGGGGGGGCAGATACGCAGTATTTT.

The chain combines TRBV7-8 with TRBJ2-7, with 9 bases identical to TRBD1. This CDR3 is built from 14 residues. Germline V lookup: CDR1 SGHVS, CDR2 FQNEAQ. V trimming: 5 bases; J trimming: 2 bases; junction bases outside the gene matches: 4. Written as DNA, the CDR3 is TGTGCCAGCAGCCCGGGACAGGGACCCTACGAGCAGTACTTC. The encoded protein is CASSPGQGPYEQYF.

V usage is TRBV7-9 and J usage is TRBJ2-1; perhaps TRBD2 as D (6 bases). V was cut by 5 bases and J by 10 bases, with 24 bases left in between. The CDR3 totals 16 residues. Germline V gene lookup returns CDR1 SEHNR and CDR2 FQNEAQ (reference sequence). The CDR3 sequence: CASSLGPSLAQEEQFF. The CDR3 region has the DNA TGTGCCAGCAGCCTAGGCCCGTCACTAGCCCAGGAGGAGCAGTTCTTC.

V usage is TRBV5-4 and J usage is TRBJ1-3; D gene uncertain. Looked up from germline, CDR1 is SGHNT and CDR2 is YYREEE (reference sequence). The CDR3 has 15 residues. The V gene lost 4 bases and the J gene lost 0 bases, with 11 bases spanning the gap. As DNA, the CDR3 is TGTGCCAGCAGCAGGAGGCCAAGCTCTGGAAACACCATATATTTT. This gives the protein CASSRRPSSGNTIYF.

V gene TRBV18 combines with J gene TRBJ1-3, with unresolved D. V lost 6 bases to trimming and J lost 0 bases, with 12 bases between them. CDR1 is KGHSH, CDR2 LQKENI, per germline. This CDR3 is built from 15 residues. The CDR3 region is CASSPGGPSGNTIYF. CDR3 coding DNA: TGTGCCAGCTCCCCCGGTGGGCCCTCTGGAAACACCATATATTTT.

The chain links TRBV24-1 to TRBJ2-3, with D possibly matching TRBD1 (6 bases). V was shortened by 1 base and J by 6 bases, with 16 bases between the two germline ends. The length of the CDR3 is 16 residues. Per germline, CDR1 KGHDR and CDR2 SFDVKD. CDR3 sequence (DNA): TGTGCCACCAGTGATTTAGCAGGCAGGGGTTTGGATACGCAGTATTTT. It codes for CATSDLAGRGLDTQYF.

For this clone: A much larger clone lies one base from this, so it may be a read error. The CDR3 nucleotides read TGTGCCAGCAGCCCCGGGACAGGAAACTATGGCTACACCTTC. The encoded protein is CASSPGTGNYGYTF. V gene TRBV3-1 (or the pseudogene TRBV3-2) combines with J gene TRBJ1-2; 8 bases align to TRBD1. The V gene end was trimmed by 4 bases and the J gene end by 2 bases; junction bases not matched to a gene: 3. From germline, CDR1 is LGHDT and CDR2 YNNKEL (reference sequence). This CDR3 region has 14 residues.

The chain joins TRBV18 to TRBJ2-2, with D hard to call. The germline CDR1 and CDR2 sequences are KGHSH and LQKENI. The CDR3 is 12 amino acids. V lost 6 bases and J lost 7, with 9 bases in between. CDR3 loop: CASSRRVGELFF. The CDR3 DNA follows: TGTGCCAGCTCCCGCCGAGTCGGGGAGCTGTTTTTT.

This clone was recorded once. V and J are TRBV5-6 and TRBJ2-1; 14 nucleotides align to TRBD2. This CDR3 has 16 residues. V was pared by 4 bases and J by 1 base, with 1 base of the junction left unmatched. From germline, CDR1 is SGHDT and CDR2 YYEEEE. DNA of the CDR3: TGTGCCAGCAGCCGGACTAGCGGGAGGTCCTACAATGAGCAGTTCTTC. This codes for CASSRTSGRSYNEQFF.

The chain has TRBV3-1 (or the pseudogene TRBV3-2) and TRBJ2-1, with D possibly matching TRBD1 (5 bases). V dropped 0 bases and J dropped 1 base, with 7 bases sitting between them. Germline V CDR1 and CDR2: LGHDT, YNNKEL (reference sequence). The CDR3 has 15 residues. CDR3 DNA sequence: TGTGCCAGCAGCCAAGAGAGACAGTCCTACAATGAGCAGTTCTTC. This gives the protein CASSQERQSYNEQFF.

V is TRBV27 and J is TRBJ2-1, with TRBD2 matching 9 bases. This CDR3 is 15 amino acids long. The germline CDR1 and CDR2 sequences are MNHEY and SMNVEV (reference sequence). V lost 7 bases to trimming and J lost 3 bases; unmatched junction nucleotides: 7. The CDR3 protein is CASTPGLAIYNEQFF. The DNA of the CDR3 is TGTGCCAGCACCCCGGGACTAGCCATCTACAATGAGCAGTTCTTC.

The rearrangement joins TRBV27 to TRBJ1-5; D unclear. CDR3 size: 13 residues. CDR1 is MNHEY and CDR2 is SMNVEV in the germline V gene (reference sequence). The V gene lost 4 bases and the J gene lost 2 bases, with 6 bases spanning the gap. The CDR3 spells CASSWRGNQPQHF. CDR3 sequence (DNA): TGTGCCAGCAGTTGGCGGGGCAATCAGCCCCAGCATTTT.

The rearrangement uses TRBV7-6 and TRBJ2-1; 9 bases agree with TRBD2. In germline, CDR1 is SGHVS, CDR2 FNYEAQ. The CDR3 spans 16 residues. The V segment lost 1 base and the J segment 7 bases; nucleotides outside the gene matches: 8. The CDR3: CASSLVSGGPRNEQFF. The CDR3 region has the DNA TGTGCCAGCAGCTTAGTGAGCGGGGGGCCGAGGAATGAGCAGTTCTTC.

The genes are TRBV19 and TRBJ2-3; 8 nucleotides line up with TRBD1. The V gene's germline CDR1 is LNHDA and CDR2 SQIVND (reference sequence). The trim removed 0 bases at V and 4 bases at J, leaving 12 bases unmatched. This CDR3 has 18 residues. CDR3 DNA: TGTGCCAGTAGTATAGAGGGGGGCACAGGGGGATCGGCAGATACGCAGTATTTT. It yields the protein CASSIEGGTGGSADTQYF.

J is TRBJ1-2 and V is TRBV2; a possible D gene is TRBD1 (5 bases). The CDR3 runs 13 residues. In germline, CDR1 is SNHLY, CDR2 FYNNEI. The V and J ends lost 2 bases and 3 bases respectively, with 7 bases between them. CDR3 in amino acids: CASSERGDYGYTF. The CDR3 DNA reads as TGTGCCAGCAGTGAACGGGGGGACTATGGCTACACCTTC.

The chain uses TRBV2 and TRBJ2-7, with D perhaps matching TRBD2 (6 bases). The CDR3 is 12 amino acids. Germline lookup yields CDR1 SNHLY and CDR2 FYNNEI. V lost 6 bases and J 3 bases, leaving 9 bases between the germline ends. In nucleotides, the CDR3 is TGTGCCAGCAGAGTGGGGGGCTACGAGCAGTACTTC. This codes for CASRVGGYEQYF.